A selection of T cell receptor beta chains follows, all from one sample in a study of memory CD4+ T cells and cytomegalovirus serostatus. Repertoires were generated with immunoSEQ multiplex PCR, while TCRdb's copy carries only in-frame clones and drops some. The sample includes around 33,000 clones, roughly 80% of them seen just once. What was sequenced was memory CD4+ T cells from blood. The receptors come from an adult in good health and CMV-seronegative. Some clones in this sample may be carry-over from other donors' samples. Both conserved end residues are part of each CDR3. A D gene is named only where the DNA matches it firmly. Part of the rows lack a size; the others show once, few, many or a class for expanded clones.

d_gene: .; j_gene: TRBJ1-6; v_gene: TRBV11-2; abundance: few; CDR3aa: CASSADSSYNSPLHF; CDR3nt: TGTGCCAGCAGCGCGGACAGCTCCTATAATTCACCCCTCCACTTT
d_gene: .; j_gene: TRBJ2-3; v_gene: TRBV5-6; abundance: .; CDR3aa: CASSFIDTQYF; CDR3nt: TGTGCCAGCAGCTTTATAGATACGCAGTATTTT
d_gene: .; j_gene: TRBJ2-7; v_gene: TRBV5-6; abundance: once; CDR3aa: CASRLDPTYEQYF; CDR3nt: TGTGCCAGCAGATTAGACCCGACCTACGAGCAGTACTTC
d_gene: TRBD1; j_gene: TRBJ1-3; v_gene: TRBV10-3; abundance: .; CDR3aa: CAISLGQGGNTIYF; CDR3nt: TGTGCCATCAGTTTGGGACAGGGTGGAAACACCATATATTTT
d_gene: TRBD1; j_gene: TRBJ1-5; v_gene: TRBV6-1; abundance: .; CDR3aa: CASSFRGESNQPQHF; CDR3nt: TGTGCCAGCAGTTTCAGGGGGGAAAGCAATCAGCCCCAGCATTTT
d_gene: .; j_gene: TRBJ2-1; v_gene: TRBV5-1; abundance: .; CDR3aa: CASSVIGGSGRDEQFF; CDR3nt: TGCGCCAGCAGCGTTATAGGCGGGTCGGGCAGGGATGAGCAGTTCTTC
d_gene: TRBD2; j_gene: TRBJ2-1; v_gene: TRBV6-6; abundance: few; CDR3aa: CASRGGSDEQFF; CDR3nt: TGTGCCAGCAGGGGAGGGTCCGATGAGCAGTTCTTC
d_gene: .; j_gene: TRBJ2-3; v_gene: TRBV29-1; abundance: .; CDR3aa: CSVETGSDTQYF; CDR3nt: TGCAGCGTTGAAACAGGGTCAGATACGCAGTATTTT
d_gene: TRBD1; j_gene: TRBJ1-2; v_gene: TRBV5-4; abundance: few; CDR3aa: CASSWDAGGADGYTF; CDR3nt: TGTGCCAGCAGCTGGGACGCAGGGGGCGCAGACGGCTACACCTTC
d_gene: TRBD1; j_gene: TRBJ1-2; v_gene: TRBV6-1; abundance: .; CDR3aa: CASRATGTGAYGYTF; CDR3nt: TGTGCCAGCAGGGCAACCGGGACAGGGGCCTATGGCTACACCTTC
d_gene: TRBD1; j_gene: TRBJ2-2; v_gene: TRBV18; abundance: few; CDR3aa: CASSPVGGSTGELFF; CDR3nt: TGTGCCAGCTCACCAGTAGGGGGCAGCACCGGGGAGCTGTTTTTT
d_gene: .; j_gene: TRBJ2-7; v_gene: TRBV6-5; abundance: .; CDR3aa: CASSYTGQEQYF; CDR3nt: TGTGCCAGCAGTTACACGGGACAAGAGCAGTACTTC
d_gene: TRBD1; j_gene: TRBJ2-1; v_gene: TRBV14; abundance: .; CDR3aa: CASSRRTGGYNEQFF; CDR3nt: TGTGCCAGCAGCCGCCGGACAGGGGGCTACAATGAGCAGTTCTTC
d_gene: .; j_gene: TRBJ1-3; v_gene: TRBV10-2; abundance: .; CDR3aa: CASAPGGGRSSGNTIYF; CDR3nt: TGCGCCAGCGCGCCCGGTGGGGGCAGGAGCTCTGGAAACACCATATATTTT
d_gene: .; j_gene: TRBJ1-1; v_gene: TRBV6-5; abundance: .; CDR3aa: CASSYREMNTEAFF; CDR3nt: TGTGCCAGCAGTTACAGGGAAATGAACACTGAAGCTTTCTTT
d_gene: .; j_gene: TRBJ1-1; v_gene: TRBV18; abundance: few; CDR3aa: CASSPRQNTEAFF; CDR3nt: TGTGCCAGCTCACCGAGACAGAACACTGAAGCTTTCTTT